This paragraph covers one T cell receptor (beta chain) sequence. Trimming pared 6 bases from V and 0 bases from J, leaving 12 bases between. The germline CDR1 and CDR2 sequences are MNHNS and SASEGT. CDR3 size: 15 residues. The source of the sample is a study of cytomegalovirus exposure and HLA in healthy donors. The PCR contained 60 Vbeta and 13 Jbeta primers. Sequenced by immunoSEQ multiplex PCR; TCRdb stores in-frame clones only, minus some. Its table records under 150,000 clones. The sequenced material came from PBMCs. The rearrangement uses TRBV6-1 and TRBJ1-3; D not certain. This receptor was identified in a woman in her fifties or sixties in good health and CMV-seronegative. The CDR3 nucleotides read TGTGCCAGCAGGAAAAGCGGCCTCTCTGGAAACACCATATATTTT. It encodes CASRKSGLSGNTIYF.